The clone carrying this T cell receptor (beta chain) was found a few times. Its target is not known. Time point meaning: late sampling 161 to 241 days after vaccination in three convalescent patients. Stated treatment: approximately 9-day PBMC culture with coronavirus spike peptide pools or control peptides (ViraFEST assay). TCRs were sequenced by ViraFEST after antigen-specific T cells had been expanded with peptide pools. The sample is drawn from a study of vaccination and CD4 T cells after COVID-19. Overall study: All convalescent patients were nasal swab PCR positive for SARS-CoV-2; several had mild and one severe disease. Specimens were obtained from three convalescent patients at day 14 and at days 161 to 241 post-vaccination. Cells were stimulated with overlapping spike peptide pools from SARS-CoV-2, HCoV-NL63, HCoV-OC43 and HCoV-229E.

Sequenced with the Oncomine TCR Beta short-read assay was DNA taken from cultured CD4+ T cells. TCRdb itself ran the PCR reads through MiXCR, one entry per CDR3 protein. Of about 22,000 distinct CDR3 sequences detected, 35% to 40% appear once; the ten largest clones hold 30%. The V gene lost 8 bases and the J gene lost 6 bases, with 19 bases spanning the gap. Germline V gene lookup returns CDR1 MRHNA and CDR2 SNTAGT. The CDR3 length is 14 residues. Material: CD4+ T cells from blood, cultured in vitro, obtained about 7 months after SARS-CoV-2 vaccination. The TCR originated in a human donor who had recovered from COVID-19. This chain joins TRBV6-4 and TRBJ1-1; D ambiguous. CDR3 DNA sequence: TGTGCCAGCCGATCCGGTCCACTTGGAGCTGAAGCTTTCTTT. Amino acid sequence: CASRSGPLGAEAFF.